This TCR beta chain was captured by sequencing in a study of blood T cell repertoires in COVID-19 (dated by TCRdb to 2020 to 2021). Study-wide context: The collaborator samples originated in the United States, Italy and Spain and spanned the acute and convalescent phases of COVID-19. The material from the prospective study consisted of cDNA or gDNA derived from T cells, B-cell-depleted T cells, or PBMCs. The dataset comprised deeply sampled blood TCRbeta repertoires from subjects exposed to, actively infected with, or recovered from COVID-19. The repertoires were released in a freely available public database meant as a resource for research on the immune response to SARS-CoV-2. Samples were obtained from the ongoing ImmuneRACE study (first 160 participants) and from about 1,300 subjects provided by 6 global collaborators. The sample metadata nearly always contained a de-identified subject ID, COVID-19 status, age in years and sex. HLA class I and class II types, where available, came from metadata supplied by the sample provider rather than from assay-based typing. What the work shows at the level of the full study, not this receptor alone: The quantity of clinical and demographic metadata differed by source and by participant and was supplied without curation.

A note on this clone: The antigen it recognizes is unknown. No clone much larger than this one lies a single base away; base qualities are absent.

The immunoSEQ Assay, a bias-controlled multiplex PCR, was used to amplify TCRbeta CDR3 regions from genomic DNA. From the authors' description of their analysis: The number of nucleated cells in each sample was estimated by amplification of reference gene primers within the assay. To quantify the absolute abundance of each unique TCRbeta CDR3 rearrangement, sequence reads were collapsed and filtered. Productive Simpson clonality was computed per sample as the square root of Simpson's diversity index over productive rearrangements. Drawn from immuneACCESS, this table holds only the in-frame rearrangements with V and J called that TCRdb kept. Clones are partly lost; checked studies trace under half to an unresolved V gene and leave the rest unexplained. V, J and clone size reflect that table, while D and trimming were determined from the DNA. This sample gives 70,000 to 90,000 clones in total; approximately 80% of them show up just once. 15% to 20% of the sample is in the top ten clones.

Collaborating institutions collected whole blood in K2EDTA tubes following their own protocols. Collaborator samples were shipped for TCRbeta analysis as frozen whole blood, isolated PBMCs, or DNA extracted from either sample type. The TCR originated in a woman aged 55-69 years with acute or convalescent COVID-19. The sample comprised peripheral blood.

The CDR3 here reads CASSKSPERKTLRGSKDQPQHF. At the DNA level, the sequence is TGTGCCAGCAGCAAATCCCCCGAAAGAAAGACACTCAGGGGATCTAAGGATCAGCCCCAGCATTTT. The chain couples TRBV21-1 to TRBJ1-5; TRBD1 is the table's D call and was not checked against the DNA. TRBV21-1 is tagged as a pseudogene. The CDR3 measures 22 amino acids from cysteine to phenylalanine. The read is trimmed to its CDR3 DNA, 66 bases read in frame from base 1.